A single sample gave rise to the 10 T cell receptor beta chains below, sequenced in a study of TIL therapy for anti-PD-1-resistant metastatic lung cancer. This sample's time point: pre-treatment sample, taken before nivolumab and TIL therapy. Most excised metastases sampled were pleural nodules or supraclavicular lymph nodes. This was the immunoSEQ v3 assay. Profiled with immunoSEQ multiplex PCR; TCRdb holds only in-frame clones, not every one. The sample lists approximately 92,000 clones; about three fifths were seen once. The sequencing here drew on tumor tissue, taken at baseline. All receptors derive from a person between 30 and 79 years old with non-small cell lung cancer.

V gene TRBV5-1 combines with J gene TRBJ2-5, with 10 bases fitting TRBD2. Germline CDR1 SGHRS, CDR2 YFSETQ. CDR3 length: 17 amino acids. V was clipped by 4 bases and J by 3 bases; unmatched bases: 12. As DNA, the CDR3 is TGCGCCAGCAGCGTGGGGGCCTCCCTAGCGGGGGAAGAGACCCAGTACTTC. Encoded protein: CASSVGASLAGEETQYF.

In this sample, this clone turned up a few times. The chain employs TRBV11-3 and TRBJ2-5; TRBD1 matches at 8 bases. Germline loops: CDR1 SGHNT, CDR2 YENEEA. J gave up 5 bases and V 1 base, and 18 bases lay outside the gene matches. The CDR3 is 19 amino acids. In DNA form, the CDR3 reads TGTGCCAGCAGCTTAGGCTTGCCAGGGGGCGTTGGAAAGTCGGAGACCCAGTACTTC. The encoded protein is CASSLGLPGGVGKSETQYF.

V usage is TRBV18 and J usage is TRBJ1-2, with D possibly TRBD1 on 6 matching bases. V lost 4 bases and J 6 bases, leaving 18 bases between the germline ends. Germline loops: CDR1 KGHSH, CDR2 LQKENI. The CDR3 has 15 residues. CDR3 nucleotides: TGTGCCAGCTCACGAATTGAACAGGGCCCAGATGGCTACACCTTC. Translated, it gives CASSRIEQGPDGYTF.

This chain uses TRBV27 with TRBJ1-5; 10 positions match TRBD1. The CDR3 length is 18 residues. With V trimmed by 3 bases and J by 3 bases, 11 bases remained unmatched. Germline V gives CDR1 MNHEY, CDR2 SMNVEV (reference sequence). The chain's CDR3 is CASSFYLGTGALNQPQHF. The CDR3 DNA follows: TGTGCCAGCAGTTTTTACCTCGGGACAGGGGCTCTCAATCAGCCCCAGCATTTT.

The chain employs TRBV19 and TRBJ2-5; unclear D gene. The CDR3 contains 13 residues. V lost 6 bases, J lost 0 bases, and 8 bases lay in between. Germline V gives CDR1 LNHDA, CDR2 SQIVND (reference sequence). Here the CDR3 reads CASSPRYQETQYF. The CDR3 DNA is TGTGCCAGTAGCCCGAGGTACCAAGAGACCCAGTACTTC.

The chain uses TRBV18 and TRBJ2-7, with D uncertain. The CDR3 has 14 residues. Looked up from germline, CDR1 is KGHSH and CDR2 is LQKENI. Deletions cut 0 bases from V and 5 bases from J, with 11 bases between. CDR3 protein: CASSPPTLRDEQYF. The CDR3 DNA reads as TGTGCCAGCTCACCACCCACCCTTCGGGACGAGCAGTACTTC.

This clone has a handful of counts. V usage is TRBV5-6 and J usage is TRBJ2-7, with D unresolved. This CDR3 region has 12 residues. Trimming left V 1 base short and J 3 bases short, with 5 bases between. Germline CDR1 reads SGHDT; CDR2 reads YYEEEE. CDR3 nucleotide sequence: TGTGCCAGCAGCTTGACTGACTACGAGCAGTACTTC. Its translation is CASSLTDYEQYF.

The rearrangement joins TRBV6-2 or TRBV6-3 to TRBJ2-3; no reliable D call. Germline V CDR1 and CDR2: MNHEY, SVGEGT. Trimming removed 5 bases from V and 6 bases from J, with 9 bases in between. The CDR3 totals 12 residues. CDR3 sequence: CASSHNPDTQYF. CDR3 in DNA: TGTGCCAGCAGTCACAACCCCGATACGCAGTATTTT.

About this clone itself: The DNA is omitted, as the CDR3 cannot be located on it reliably, and the CDR3 follows TCRdb's listing. Here the CDR3 reads CATSRVLRAGGGLSTDTQYF. This chain connects TRBV15 to TRBJ2-3; TRBD2 is the table's D call and was not checked against the DNA. The CDR3 is made up of 20 amino acids, end residues included. Germline CDR1 is LNHNV and CDR2 is YYDKDF (reference sequence).

J is TRBJ2-5 and V is TRBV18, with a tentative D call TRBD1 (6 bases). V was shortened by 3 bases and J by 4 bases, with 15 bases between the two germline ends. In germline, CDR1 is KGHSH, CDR2 LQKENI. The CDR3 spans 15 residues. Written as DNA, the CDR3 is TGTGCCAGCTCACCCTCGACAGGTCGGGTAGAGACCCAGTACTTC. Its protein is CASSPSTGRVETQYF.